This T cell receptor (beta chain) was found in a study of cytomegalovirus exposure and HLA in healthy donors. The CDR3 is 14 amino acids. In germline, CDR1 is MNHEY, CDR2 SVGAGI. V shed 2 bases and J shed 5 bases, with 10 bases lying between them. The PCR was carried out with 60 Vbeta primers and 13 Jbeta primers. The data were produced by immunoSEQ multiplex PCR, yet TCRdb's version contains in-frame clones alone and is incomplete. This sample yields some 140,000 clones, of which 80% are seen a single time; less than 1.5% belongs to the top ten. Material: PBMCs. The rearrangement uses TRBV6-5 and TRBJ2-1, with a weak D call TRBD1 (5 bases). This clonotype was sampled from a male donor in good health and CMV-seropositive. The CDR3 DNA sequence: TGTGCCAGCAGTTACCAGGACACTCACAATGAGCAGTTCTTC. The encoded protein is CASSYQDTHNEQFF.